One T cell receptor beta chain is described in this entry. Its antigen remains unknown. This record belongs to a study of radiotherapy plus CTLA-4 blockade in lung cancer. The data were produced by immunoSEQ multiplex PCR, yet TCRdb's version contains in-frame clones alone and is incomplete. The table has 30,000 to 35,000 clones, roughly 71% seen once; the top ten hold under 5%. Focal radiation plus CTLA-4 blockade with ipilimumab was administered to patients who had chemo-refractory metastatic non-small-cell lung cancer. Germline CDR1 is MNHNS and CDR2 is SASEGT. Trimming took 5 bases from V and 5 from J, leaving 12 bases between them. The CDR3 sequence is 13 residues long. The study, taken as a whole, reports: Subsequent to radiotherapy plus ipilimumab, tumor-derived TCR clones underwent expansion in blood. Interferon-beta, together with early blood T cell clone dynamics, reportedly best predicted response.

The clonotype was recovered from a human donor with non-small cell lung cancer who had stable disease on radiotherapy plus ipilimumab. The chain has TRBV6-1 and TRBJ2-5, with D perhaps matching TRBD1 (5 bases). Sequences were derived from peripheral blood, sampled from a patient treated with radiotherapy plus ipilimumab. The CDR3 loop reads CASSPGLWETQYF. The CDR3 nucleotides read TGTGCCAGCAGTCCAGGGTTATGGGAGACCCAGTACTTC.